Described below is a single T cell receptor beta chain sequence and its context. Its antigen remains unknown. Researchers took blood at baseline, on cycle 4 day 1, and on cycle 7 day 1. The data were obtained in a study of OX40 agonist ivuxolimab in advanced cancers. Across the whole study: Every 2 weeks, patients got intravenous ivuxolimab at one of six dose levels (0.01-10 mg/kg). Prior checkpoint blockade (anti-PD-1, anti-PD-L1 or anti-CTLA-4) was permitted; approximately 41% had it. Study-level points and caveats: Relative to CD4+ cells, CD8+ T cells on average had more expanded clones.

The CDR3 contains 14 residues. V was clipped by 7 bases and J by 3 bases, with 15 bases between them. The germline CDR1 and CDR2 sequences are MDHEN and SYDVKM. Libraries were prepared by immunoSEQ multiplex PCR; TCRdb keeps only in-frame clonotypes and omits some of them. The data hold roughly 66,000 clones, with 75% to 90% observed a single time. The material was CD4+ or CD8+ T cells sorted from blood, obtained in a trial of the OX40 agonist ivuxolimab. This clonotype was sampled from an adult with an advanced solid tumor such as melanoma, head and neck, liver or kidney cancer. The chain is built from TRBV28 and TRBJ1-1, with a weak D call TRBD1 (5 bases). The CDR3 region is CASTRPGLDTEAFF. The CDR3 DNA reads TGTGCCAGCACCCGACCGGGACTCGACACTGAAGCTTTCTTT.